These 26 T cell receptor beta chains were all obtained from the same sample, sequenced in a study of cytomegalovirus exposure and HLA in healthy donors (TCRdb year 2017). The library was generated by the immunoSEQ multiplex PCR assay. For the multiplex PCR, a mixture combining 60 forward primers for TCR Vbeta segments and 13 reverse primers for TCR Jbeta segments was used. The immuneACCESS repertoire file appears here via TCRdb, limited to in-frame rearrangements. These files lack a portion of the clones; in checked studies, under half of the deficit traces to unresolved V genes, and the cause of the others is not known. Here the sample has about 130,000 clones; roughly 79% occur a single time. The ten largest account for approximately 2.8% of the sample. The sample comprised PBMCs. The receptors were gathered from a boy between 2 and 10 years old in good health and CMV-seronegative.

The DNA of the CDR3 is TGTGCCAGCAGTTGGAACAGAGACTATGGCTACACCTTC. Encoded protein: CASSWNRDYGYTF. V and J are TRBV27 and TRBJ1-2, with unresolved D. Germline CDR1 MNHEY, CDR2 SMNVEV (reference sequence). This CDR3 has 13 residues. Trimming took 4 bases from V and 3 from J, leaving 9 bases between them.

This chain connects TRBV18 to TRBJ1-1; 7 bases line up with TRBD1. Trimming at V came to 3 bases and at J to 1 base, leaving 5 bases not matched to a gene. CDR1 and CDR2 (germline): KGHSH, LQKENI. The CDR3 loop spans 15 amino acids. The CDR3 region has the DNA TGTGCCAGCTCACCCCTGACAGGGACGAACACTGAAGCTTTCTTT. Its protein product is CASSPLTGTNTEAFF.

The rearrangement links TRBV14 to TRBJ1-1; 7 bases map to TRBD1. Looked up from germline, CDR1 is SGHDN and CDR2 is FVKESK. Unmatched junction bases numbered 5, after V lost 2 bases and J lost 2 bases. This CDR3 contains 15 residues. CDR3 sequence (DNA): TGTGCCAGCAGCCAAAAGGGGGCCGGAAACACTGAAGCTTTCTTT. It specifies CASSQKGAGNTEAFF.

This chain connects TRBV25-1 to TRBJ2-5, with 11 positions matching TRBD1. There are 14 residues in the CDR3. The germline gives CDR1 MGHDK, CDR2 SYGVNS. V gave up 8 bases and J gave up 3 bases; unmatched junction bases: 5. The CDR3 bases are TGTGCCAGCCAGCGGACAGGGGGCGAAGAGACCCAGTACTTC. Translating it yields CASQRTGGEETQYF.

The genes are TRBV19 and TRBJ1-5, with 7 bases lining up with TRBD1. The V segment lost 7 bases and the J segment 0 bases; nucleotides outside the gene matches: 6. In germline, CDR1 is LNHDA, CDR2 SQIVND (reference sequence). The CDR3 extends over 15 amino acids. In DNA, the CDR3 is TGTGCCAGTAAGACACAGGGGTATAGCAATCAGCCCCAGCATTTT. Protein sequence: CASKTQGYSNQPQHF.

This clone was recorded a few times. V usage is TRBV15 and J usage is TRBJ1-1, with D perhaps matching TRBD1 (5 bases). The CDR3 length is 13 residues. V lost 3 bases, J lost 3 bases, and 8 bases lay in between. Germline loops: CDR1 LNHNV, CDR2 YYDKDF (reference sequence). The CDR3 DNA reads TGTGCCACCAGCAGCAGGGAATACACTGAAGCTTTCTTT. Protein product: CATSSREYTEAFF. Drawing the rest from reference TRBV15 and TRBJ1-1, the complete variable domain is DAMVIQNPRYQVTQFGKPVTLSCSQTLNHNVMYWYQQKSSQAPKLLFHYYDKDFNNEADTPDNFQSRRPNTSFCFLDIRSPGLGDTAMYLCATSSREYTEAFFGQGTRLTVV.

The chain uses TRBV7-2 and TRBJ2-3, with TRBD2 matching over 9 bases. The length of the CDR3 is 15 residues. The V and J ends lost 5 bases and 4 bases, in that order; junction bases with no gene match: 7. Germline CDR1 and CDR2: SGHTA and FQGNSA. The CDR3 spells CASSLLAGWADTQYF. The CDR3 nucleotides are TGTGCCAGCAGCCTTCTAGCGGGGTGGGCAGATACGCAGTATTTT.

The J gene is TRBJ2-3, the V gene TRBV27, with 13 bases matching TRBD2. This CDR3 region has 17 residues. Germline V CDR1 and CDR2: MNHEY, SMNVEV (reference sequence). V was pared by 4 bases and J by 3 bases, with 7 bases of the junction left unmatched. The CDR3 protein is CASSSLMGLAGTDTQYF. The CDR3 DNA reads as TGTGCCAGCAGTTCCCTCATGGGACTAGCGGGGACAGATACGCAGTATTTT.

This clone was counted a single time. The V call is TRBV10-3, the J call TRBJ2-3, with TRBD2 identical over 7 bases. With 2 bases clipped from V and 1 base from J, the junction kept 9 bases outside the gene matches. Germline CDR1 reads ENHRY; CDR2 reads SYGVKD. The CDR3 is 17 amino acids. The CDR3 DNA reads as TGTGCCATCAGTGAGAGCCAAGCGAGCGGGGGCACAGATACGCAGTATTTT. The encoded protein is CAISESQASGGTDTQYF.

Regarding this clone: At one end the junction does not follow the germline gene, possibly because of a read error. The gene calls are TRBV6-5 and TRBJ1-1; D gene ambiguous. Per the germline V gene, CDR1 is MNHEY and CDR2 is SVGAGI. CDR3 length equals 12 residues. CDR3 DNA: TGTGCCAGCAGAGGACTCGACCCCTTCGTAAGCTTT. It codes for CASRGLDPFVSF.

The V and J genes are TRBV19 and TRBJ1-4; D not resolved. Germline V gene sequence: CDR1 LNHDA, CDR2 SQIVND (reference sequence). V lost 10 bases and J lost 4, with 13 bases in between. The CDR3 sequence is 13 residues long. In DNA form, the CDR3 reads TGTGCCACACTAGCCACGGATAATGAAAAACTGTTTTTT. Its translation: CATLATDNEKLFF.

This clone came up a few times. For the CDR3, the DNA is TGTGCCAGCAGTGAAAAGGGACAGTACGTC. Residues: CASSEKGQYV. V usage is TRBV6-1 and J usage is TRBJ2-7; D is unresolved. Deletions cut 2 bases from V and 10 bases from J, with 6 bases between. The length of the CDR3 is 10 residues. The germline CDR1 and CDR2 sequences are MNHNS and SASEGT.

CDR3 region: CASSSRGEHEQYF. The CDR3 DNA follows: TGTGCCAGCAGCTCGCGCGGCGAACACGAGCAGTACTTC. The chain is built from TRBV11-3 and TRBJ2-7; no clear D. V shed 4 bases and J shed 5 bases, with 12 bases lying between them. The CDR3 runs to 13 residues. Germline CDR1 reads SGHNT; CDR2 reads YENEEA.

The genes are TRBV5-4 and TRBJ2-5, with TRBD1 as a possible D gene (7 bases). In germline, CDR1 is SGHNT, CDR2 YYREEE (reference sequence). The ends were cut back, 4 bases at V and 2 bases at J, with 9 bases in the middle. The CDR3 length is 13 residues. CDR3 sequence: CASSQGGQETQYF. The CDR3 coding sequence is TGTGCCAGCAGCCAGGGGGGACAAGAGACCCAGTACTTC.

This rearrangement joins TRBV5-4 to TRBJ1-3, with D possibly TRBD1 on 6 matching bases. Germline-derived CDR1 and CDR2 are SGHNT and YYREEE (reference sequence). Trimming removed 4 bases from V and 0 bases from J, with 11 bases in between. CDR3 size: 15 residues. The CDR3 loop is CASSEDRSSGNTIYF. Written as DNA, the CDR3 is TGTGCCAGCAGCGAAGACAGGAGCTCTGGAAACACCATATATTTT.

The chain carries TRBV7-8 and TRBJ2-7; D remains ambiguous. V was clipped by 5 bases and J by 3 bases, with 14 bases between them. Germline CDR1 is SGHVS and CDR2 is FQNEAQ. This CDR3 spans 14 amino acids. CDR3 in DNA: TGTGCCAGCAGCCCAAGCCCAGGTATCTACGAGCAGTACGTC. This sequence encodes CASSPSPGIYEQYV.

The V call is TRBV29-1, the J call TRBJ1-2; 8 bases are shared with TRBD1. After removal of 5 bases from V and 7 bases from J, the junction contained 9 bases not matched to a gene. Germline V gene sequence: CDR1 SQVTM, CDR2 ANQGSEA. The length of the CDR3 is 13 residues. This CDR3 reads CSVLGQGAAGYTF. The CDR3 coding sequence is TGCAGCGTTCTAGGGCAGGGGGCTGCTGGCTACACCTTC.

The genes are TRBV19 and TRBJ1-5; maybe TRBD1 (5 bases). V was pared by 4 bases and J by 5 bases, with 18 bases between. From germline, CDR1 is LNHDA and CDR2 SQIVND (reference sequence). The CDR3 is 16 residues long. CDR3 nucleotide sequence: TGTGCCAGTAGTACCCCGACAGTATTCAACGATCAGCCCCAGCATTTT. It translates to CASSTPTVFNDQPQHF. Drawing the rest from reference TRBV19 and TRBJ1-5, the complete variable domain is DGGITQSPKYLFRKEGQNVTLSCEQNLNHDAMYWYRQDPGQGLRLIYYSQIVNDFQKGDIAEGYSVSREKKESFPLTVTSAQKNPTAFYLCASSTPTVFNDQPQHFGDGTRLSIL.

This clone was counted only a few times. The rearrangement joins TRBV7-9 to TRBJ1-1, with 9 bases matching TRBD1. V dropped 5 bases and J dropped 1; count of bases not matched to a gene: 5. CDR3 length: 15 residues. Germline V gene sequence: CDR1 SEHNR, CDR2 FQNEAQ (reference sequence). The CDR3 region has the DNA TGTGCCAGCAGCATCTACAGGGGGCAGAACACTGAAGCTTTCTTT. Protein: CASSIYRGQNTEAFF.

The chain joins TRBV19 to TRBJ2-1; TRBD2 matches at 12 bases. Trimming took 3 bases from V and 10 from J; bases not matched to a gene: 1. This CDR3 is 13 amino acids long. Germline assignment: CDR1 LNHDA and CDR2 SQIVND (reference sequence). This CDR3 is CASSMTSGGEQFF. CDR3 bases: TGTGCCAGTAGTATGACTAGCGGGGGCGAGCAGTTCTTC.

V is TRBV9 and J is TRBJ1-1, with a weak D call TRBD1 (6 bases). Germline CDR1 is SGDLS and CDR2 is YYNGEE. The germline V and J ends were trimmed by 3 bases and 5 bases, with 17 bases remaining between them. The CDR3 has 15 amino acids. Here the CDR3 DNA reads TGTGCCAGCAGCGCGGGGCTGGGGGGGCGGACTGAAGCTTTCTTT. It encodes CASSAGLGGRTEAFF.

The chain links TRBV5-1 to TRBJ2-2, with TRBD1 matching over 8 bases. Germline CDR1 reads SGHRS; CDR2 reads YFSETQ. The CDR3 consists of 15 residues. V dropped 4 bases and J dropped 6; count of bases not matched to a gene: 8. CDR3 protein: CASSNRDRISGELFF. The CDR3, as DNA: TGCGCCAGCAGCAACCGGGACAGGATCTCCGGGGAGCTGTTTTTT.

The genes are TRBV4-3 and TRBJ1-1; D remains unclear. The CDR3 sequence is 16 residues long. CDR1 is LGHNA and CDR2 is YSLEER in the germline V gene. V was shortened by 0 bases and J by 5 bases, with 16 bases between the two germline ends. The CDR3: CASSQDIMTPSTEAFF. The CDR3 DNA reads TGCGCCAGCAGCCAAGATATCATGACTCCATCGACTGAAGCTTTCTTT.

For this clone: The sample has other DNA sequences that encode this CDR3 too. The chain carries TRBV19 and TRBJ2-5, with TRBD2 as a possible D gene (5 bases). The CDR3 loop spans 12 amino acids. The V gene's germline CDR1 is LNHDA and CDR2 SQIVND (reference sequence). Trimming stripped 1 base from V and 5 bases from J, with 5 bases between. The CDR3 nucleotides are TGTGCCAGTAGTATAGGCGGGGAGACCCAGTACTTC. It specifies CASSIGGETQYF.

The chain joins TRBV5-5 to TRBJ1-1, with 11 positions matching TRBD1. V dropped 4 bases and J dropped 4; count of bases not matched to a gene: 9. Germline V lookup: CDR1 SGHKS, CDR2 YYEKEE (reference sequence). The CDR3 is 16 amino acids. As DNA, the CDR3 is TGTGCCAGCAGCGAAGCCCGCGGGACAGGGGGCACTGAAGCTTTCTTT. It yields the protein CASSEARGTGGTEAFF.

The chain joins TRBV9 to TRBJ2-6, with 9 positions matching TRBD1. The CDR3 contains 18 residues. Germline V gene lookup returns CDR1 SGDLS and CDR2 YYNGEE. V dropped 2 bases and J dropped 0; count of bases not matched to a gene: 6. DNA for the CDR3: TGTGCCAGCAGCGTCTCCGGGACAGGGTACTCTGGGGCCAACGTCCTGACTTTC. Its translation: CASSVSGTGYSGANVLTF. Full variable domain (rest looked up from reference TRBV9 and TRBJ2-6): DSGVTQTPKHLITATGQRVTLRCSPRSGDLSVYWYQQSLDQGLQFLIQYYNGEERAKGNILERFSAQQFPDLHSELNLSSLELGDSALYFCASSVSGTGYSGANVLTFGAGSRLTVL.